The 10 T cell receptor beta chains below were found in one sample sequenced in a study of cytotoxic CD8 clonotypes in ibrutinib-treated CLL. Assay: immunoSEQ multiplex PCR; the TCRdb copy retains only in-frame clones and omits some. The repertoire has 15,000 or so clones, approximately 60% of them found once; the top ten carry 25%. Sequencing used PBMCs, obtained after 12 months of ibrutinib treatment. These receptors originate from a human donor with chronic lymphocytic leukemia.

V gene TRBV29-1 combines with J gene TRBJ2-7; 10 nucleotides align to TRBD1. V gave up 6 bases and J gave up 0 bases; unmatched junction bases: 5. This CDR3 is 14 amino acids long. Germline CDR1 and CDR2: SQVTM and ANQGSEA. CDR3 nucleotide sequence: TGCAGCGTCCTCCGGGACAGGGGCTCCTACGAGCAGTACTTC. Its translation is CSVLRDRGSYEQYF.

The rearrangement links TRBV9 to TRBJ2-2; 7 positions agree with TRBD1. Germline assignment: CDR1 SGDLS and CDR2 YYNGEE. CDR3 length: 15 amino acids. The ends lost 1 base at V and 4 bases at J; junction bases unmatched: 4. The CDR3 protein is CASSVRGQTTGELFF. In nucleotides, the CDR3 is TGTGCCAGCAGCGTAAGGGGACAGACCACCGGGGAGCTGTTTTTT.

The count of this clone is one. Written as DNA, the CDR3 is TGTGCCAGCAGTGAGCAACTAGCGGAAGAGACCCAGTACTTC. Protein sequence: CASSEQLAEETQYF. V gene TRBV2 combines with J gene TRBJ2-5, with 8 bases identical to TRBD2. The CDR3 spans 14 residues. The germline V gene encodes CDR1 SNHLY and CDR2 FYNNEI. J gave up 3 bases and V 3 bases, and 3 bases lay outside the gene matches.

This chain links TRBV27 with TRBJ2-5, with D possibly being TRBD1 (6 bases). The CDR3 contains 14 residues. The ends were cut back, 5 bases at V and 2 bases at J, with 12 bases in the middle. Per the germline V gene, CDR1 is MNHEY and CDR2 is SMNVEV (reference sequence). The CDR3, as DNA: TGTGCCAGCAGTCCACGACAGGCGCAAGAGACCCAGTACTTC. Protein product: CASSPRQAQETQYF.

The chain couples TRBV6-1 to TRBJ1-2, with 8 bases matching TRBD1. CDR3 length equals 13 residues. From germline, CDR1 is MNHNS and CDR2 SASEGT. Losses at the gene ends were 7 bases for V and 2 bases for J; bases not matched to a gene: 3. The DNA for the CDR3 is TGTGCCAGCACTGGACAGGGCAACTATGGCTACACCTTC. It encodes CASTGQGNYGYTF.

The chain recombines TRBV6-6 with TRBJ1-1; 7 bases align to TRBD1. CDR1 is MNHNY, CDR2 SVGAGI, per germline (reference sequence). V dropped 11 bases and J dropped 2; count of bases not matched to a gene: 11. The CDR3 has 14 amino acids. The CDR3 loop reads CACDKTGFNTEAFF. In DNA form, the CDR3 reads TGTGCCTGCGACAAGACAGGGTTCAACACTGAAGCTTTCTTT.

The chain joins TRBV5-1 to TRBJ2-7; unclear D gene. Trimming stripped 1 base from V and 2 bases from J, with 13 bases between. There are 15 residues in the CDR3. Per the germline V gene, CDR1 is SGHRS and CDR2 is YFSETQ. CDR3 nucleotide sequence: TGCGCCAGCAGCTTGTCTCTGGGCCTAGCCTACGAGCAGTACTTC. Translating gives CASSLSLGLAYEQYF.

This sequence joins TRBV29-1 and TRBJ2-1; D unresolved. Between the trimmed V and J ends, which lost 6 bases and 9 bases, there was a span of 12 bases. From germline, CDR1 is SQVTM and CDR2 ANQGSEA. This CDR3 has 11 amino acids. The CDR3 reads CSVDDFGEQFF. CDR3 coding DNA: TGCAGCGTCGACGACTTCGGTGAGCAGTTCTTC.

The V call is TRBV11-1, the J call TRBJ1-1; unclear D gene. The CDR3 is 13 amino acids. Germline CDR1 SGHAT, CDR2 FQDESV (reference sequence). Trimming removed 1 base from V and 1 base from J, with 4 bases in between. CDR3 sequence reads: CASSLEWNTEAFF. DNA of the CDR3: TGTGCCAGCAGCTTAGAGTGGAACACTGAAGCTTTCTTT.

V is TRBV18 and J is TRBJ2-5; possibly TRBD1 or TRBD2 for D (5 bases each). The CDR3 totals 13 residues. Trimming took off 6 bases at V and 5 bases at J, with 13 bases between the two ends. Germline V gives CDR1 KGHSH, CDR2 LQKENI. This CDR3 is CASSLGVTETQYF. The DNA of the CDR3 is TGTGCCAGCTCTCTGGGGGTGACGGAGACCCAGTACTTC.